What follows are 9 T cell receptor beta chains derived from one specimen sequenced in a study of blood T cells in healthy people across ages. Then a second PCR, running about 7 to 11 cycles, was carried out with a sample-barcoded 5' primer and a J-beta primer mix. TCRdb ran MiXCR on the 5' RACE reads and lists one entry per CDR3 protein. The sample contains about 1.8 million distinct CDR3 sequences, 49% of which appear only once. The sequenced sample was blood. Receptor source: a woman aged 40 to 49 in good health.

V and J are TRBV7-2 and TRBJ2-7; 10 nucleotides align to TRBD1. CDR3 length equals 16 residues. V shed 0 bases, J shed 5 bases, and the junction held 7 bases outside the gene matches. Germline CDR1 is SGHTA and CDR2 is FQGNSA. The CDR3 sequence: CASSLAGGTGAHEQYF. In DNA form, the CDR3 reads TGTGCCAGCAGCTTAGCGGGTGGGACAGGGGCCCACGAGCAGTACTTC.

This clonotype was seen a single time. The DNA of the CDR3 is TGCAGTGCTAGCCCCAGGGACTATAATTCACCCCTCCACTTT. Encoded protein: CSASPRDYNSPLHF. The chain has TRBV20-1 and TRBJ1-6; maybe TRBD1 (5 bases). This CDR3 region has 14 residues. Trimming removed 3 bases at V and 3 bases at J, with 9 bases between. CDR1 is DFQATT and CDR2 is SNEGSKA in the germline V gene (reference sequence).

This sequence joins TRBV7-2 and TRBJ2-3, with a possible D match to TRBD1 (5 bases). Germline CDR1 reads SGHTA; CDR2 reads FQGNSA. Trimming took 5 bases from V and 3 from J, leaving 18 bases between them. This CDR3 comprises 16 residues. This chain's CDR3 is CASSTNGAGLTDTQYF. Here the CDR3 DNA reads TGTGCCAGCAGCACCAACGGAGCAGGGTTGACAGATACGCAGTATTTT.

The V and J genes are TRBV27 and TRBJ2-1, with 8 nucleotides matching TRBD2. Germline V gives CDR1 MNHEY, CDR2 SMNVEV (reference sequence). The CDR3 sequence is 17 residues long. V was pared by 0 bases and J by 4 bases, with 8 bases of the junction left unmatched. This CDR3 reads CASSLSHPGGMYNEQFF. The CDR3 bases are TGTGCCAGCAGTTTATCACACCCGGGGGGGATGTACAATGAGCAGTTCTTC.

This clonotype was seen more than once but under ten times. V usage is TRBV6-1 and J usage is TRBJ1-2; D is perhaps TRBD1 (5 bases). This CDR3 contains 13 residues. Germline V gene sequence: CDR1 MNHNS, CDR2 SASEGT. Trimming took off 2 bases at V and 7 bases at J, with 11 bases between the two ends. The CDR3 is CASSETGLIGYTF. The CDR3 DNA is TGTGCCAGCAGTGAAACAGGACTTATTGGCTACACCTTC.

This clonotype was seen a few times. The chain is built from TRBV20-1 and TRBJ2-3, with unresolved D. Deletions cut 1 base from V and 6 bases from J, with 14 bases between. Germline CDR1 DFQATT, CDR2 SNEGSKA (reference sequence). There are 14 residues in the CDR3. The CDR3 loop is CSARVGIAADTQYF. CDR3 nucleotide sequence: TGCAGTGCTAGAGTTGGCATCGCCGCCGATACGCAGTATTTT.

A word on this clonotype: A junction boundary mismatches the germline segment, possibly from a read error. The chain recombines TRBV7-7 with TRBJ2-1; 16 bases are shared with TRBD2. Germline values: CDR1 SSHAT, CDR2 FNYEAQ (reference sequence). The CDR3 consists of 17 residues. CDR3 bases: TGTGCTAGCAGCCCAGGGACTAGCGGGGGGGCCCTTAATGAGCAGTTCTTC. This gives the protein CASSPGTSGGALNEQFF.

V and J are TRBV24-1 and TRBJ2-7, with 7 bases identical to TRBD1. The CDR3 totals 13 residues. The J segment lost 6 bases and the V segment lost 6 bases, leaving 7 bases of the junction unmatched. CDR1 KGHDR and CDR2 SFDVKD come from the germline V gene. CDR3 bases: TGTGCCACCAGTAGACAGGGACGGTCCGAGCAGTACTTC. Protein product: CATSRQGRSEQYF.

J is TRBJ1-4 and V is TRBV20-1; perhaps TRBD1 as D (5 bases). Germline CDR1 reads DFQATT; CDR2 reads SNEGSKA (reference sequence). This CDR3 spans 12 amino acids. Trimming removed 2 bases from V and 8 bases from J, with 9 bases in between. The CDR3 nucleotides read TGCAGTGCTAGAATAACAGGCGAAAAACTGTTTTTT. The encoded protein is CSARITGEKLFF.